This T cell receptor (beta chain) is from a study of blood T cell repertoires in COVID-19. Study overall: T cells, B-cell-depleted T cells, or PBMCs provided the cDNA or gDNA that served as material.

The protocol was immunoSEQ multiplex PCR, while the TCRdb copy is restricted to in-frame clones and leaves out a portion. The profile covers 120,000 to 150,000 clones, with around four fifths appearing a single time and about 4.3% taken by the ten largest. The CDR3 loop spans 19 amino acids. J was trimmed by 4 bases and V by 6 bases; bases with no gene match: 24. Per germline, CDR1 LNHDA and CDR2 SQIVND (reference sequence). The chain uses TRBV19 and TRBJ2-7, with TRBD2 matching over 7 bases. Sequences were obtained from peripheral blood. The clonotype comes from a woman older than 75 with acute or convalescent COVID-19. The CDR3 loop is CASRRRASRILAGVYEQYF. CDR3 nucleotide sequence: TGTGCCAGTAGACGAAGGGCTAGCAGGATTTTGGCGGGGGTTTACGAGCAGTACTTC.